This is a list of T cell receptor beta chains from one sample in a study of regulatory T cells in long-lasting Graves disease. TCRdb processed the multiplex PCR reads anew with MiXCR; each CDR3 protein has one entry. The sample holds under 300,000 distinct CDR3 sequences, about 19% seen once. The sequenced sample was peripheral blood mononuclear cells (PBMCs), obtained at new diagnosis, from a patient treated with antithyroid drugs. These receptors were collected from a female donor with Graves disease. The CDR3 runs from the conserved cysteine through the conserved F or W. Each record gives: J gene, D gene, clone size, V gene, CDR3 protein, CDR3 DNA. D genes are given only for firm matches. The size of a clone is reported for some rows only, either as once, few or many, or as a class for expanded clones.

j_gene: TRBJ2-1
d_gene: TRBD2
abundance: many
v_gene: TRBV20-1
CDR3aa: CSAPGLAGGPLDEQFF
CDR3nt: TGCAGTGCCCCGGGACTAGCGGGGGGGCCTTTGGATGAGCAGTTCTTC

j_gene: TRBJ1-2
d_gene: TRBD1
abundance: -
v_gene: TRBV6-1
CDR3aa: CASRAGGTNYGYTF
CDR3nt: TGTGCCAGCAGGGCAGGGGGGACTAACTATGGCTACACCTTC

j_gene: TRBJ1-6
d_gene: -
abundance: -
v_gene: TRBV25-1
CDR3aa: CASSDETRQGNNSPLHF
CDR3nt: TGTGCCAGCAGTGATGAGACCCGGCAGGGGAATAATTCACCCCTCCACTTT

j_gene: TRBJ1-4
d_gene: -
abundance: -
v_gene: TRBV9
CDR3aa: CASSPKDSSSTNEKLFF
CDR3nt: TGTGCCAGCAGCCCTAAGGACAGTTCATCAACTAATGAAAAACTGTTTTTT

j_gene: TRBJ2-1
d_gene: -
abundance: few
v_gene: TRBV11-3
CDR3aa: CASSPASGYEQFF
CDR3nt: TGTGCCAGCAGCCCGGCATCGGGGTATGAGCAGTTCTTC

j_gene: TRBJ2-7
d_gene: -
abundance: many
v_gene: TRBV4-3
CDR3aa: CASSQVHTSSYEQYF
CDR3nt: TGCGCCAGCAGCCAAGTCCACACCAGCTCCTACGAGCAGTACTTC

j_gene: TRBJ2-5
d_gene: -
abundance: few
v_gene: TRBV25-1
CDR3aa: CASSSTGEAPQVGQYF
CDR3nt: TGTGCCAGCTCCAGTACAGGGGAGGCCCCCCAAGTGGGTCAGTACTTC

j_gene: TRBJ2-7
d_gene: -
abundance: many
v_gene: TRBV7-9
CDR3aa: CASTPDLTEQYF
CDR3nt: TGTGCCAGCACCCCGGACCTTACCGAGCAGTACTTC

j_gene: TRBJ2-5
d_gene: TRBD2
abundance: many
v_gene: TRBV10-1
CDR3aa: CASSLAGAEETQYF
CDR3nt: TGCGCCAGCAGCCTAGCGGGAGCGGAAGAGACCCAGTACTTC

j_gene: TRBJ2-5
d_gene: TRBD1
abundance: many
v_gene: TRBV29-1
CDR3aa: CSVARDRGLETQYF
CDR3nt: TGCAGCGTAGCCCGAGACAGGGGGCTGGAGACCCAGTACTTC

j_gene: TRBJ2-4
d_gene: TRBD2
abundance: -
v_gene: TRBV4-1
CDR3aa: CASSQPLAGGRNIQYF
CDR3nt: TGCGCCAGCAGCCAACCCCTAGCGGGGGGGCGAAACATTCAGTACTTC

j_gene: TRBJ1-5
d_gene: -
abundance: many
v_gene: TRBV3-1
CDR3aa: CASSQGRHTNQPQHF
CDR3nt: TGTGCCAGCAGCCAAGGCCGACATACCAATCAGCCCCAGCATTTT

j_gene: TRBJ2-7
d_gene: -
abundance: many
v_gene: TRBV7-2
CDR3aa: CASSSTRYEQYF
CDR3nt: TGTGCCAGCAGCTCTACCCGCTACGAGCAGTACTTC

j_gene: TRBJ2-7
d_gene: -
abundance: many
v_gene: TRBV28
CDR3aa: CASSFPQWPGGYEQYF
CDR3nt: TGTGCCAGCAGTTTCCCACAGTGGCCCGGGGGCTACGAGCAGTACTTC

j_gene: TRBJ2-2
d_gene: -
abundance: many
v_gene: TRBV6-2/TRBV6-3
CDR3aa: CASMDSGVHGELFF
CDR3nt: TGTGCCAGCATGGACAGCGGAGTCCACGGGGAGCTGTTTTTT

j_gene: TRBJ2-1
d_gene: -
abundance: many
v_gene: TRBV7-7
CDR3aa: CASSPGSPVVDEQFF
CDR3nt: TGTGCCAGCAGCCCCGGTTCTCCCGTCGTAGATGAGCAGTTCTTC

j_gene: TRBJ1-5
d_gene: -
abundance: -
v_gene: TRBV19
CDR3aa: CASSIVRNQPQHF
CDR3nt: TGTGCCAGTAGTATTGTCAGAAATCAGCCCCAGCATTTT

j_gene: TRBJ2-1
d_gene: TRBD2
abundance: many
v_gene: TRBV7-2
CDR3aa: CASSLGGRVNEQFF
CDR3nt: TGTGCCAGCAGCTTGGGGGGGAGGGTCAATGAGCAGTTCTTC

j_gene: TRBJ2-5
d_gene: TRBD1
abundance: many
v_gene: TRBV3-1
CDR3aa: CASSLRTGGALQETQYF
CDR3nt: TGTGCCAGCAGCCTCCGGACAGGGGGAGCCTTACAAGAGACCCAGTACTTC

j_gene: TRBJ1-3
d_gene: -
abundance: -
v_gene: TRBV7-2
CDR3aa: CASRQAAGNTIYF
CDR3nt: TGTGCCAGCAGACAGGCAGCCGGAAACACCATATATTTT

j_gene: TRBJ2-3
d_gene: TRBD1
abundance: -
v_gene: TRBV20-1
CDR3aa: CSVPGQGAADTQYF
CDR3nt: TGCAGTGTCCCGGGACAGGGGGCCGCAGATACGCAGTATTTT

j_gene: TRBJ2-3
d_gene: -
abundance: many
v_gene: TRBV29-1
CDR3aa: CSVDKDTQYF
CDR3nt: TGCAGCGTGGATAAAGATACGCAGTATTTT

j_gene: TRBJ2-7
d_gene: TRBD2
abundance: few
v_gene: TRBV20-1
CDR3aa: CSGTRTSGNYEQYF
CDR3nt: TGCAGTGGAACTAGGACTAGCGGCAACTACGAGCAGTACTTC

j_gene: TRBJ2-1
d_gene: -
abundance: -
v_gene: TRBV19
CDR3aa: CASSITAAGSSYNEQFF
CDR3nt: TGTGCCAGTAGTATTACGGCGGCGGGGAGCTCCTACAATGAGCAGTTCTTC

j_gene: TRBJ2-7
d_gene: TRBD2
abundance: many
v_gene: TRBV18
CDR3aa: CASSTRTSGSNEQYF
CDR3nt: TGTGCCAGCTCAACGAGGACTAGCGGGAGTAACGAGCAGTACTTC

j_gene: TRBJ1-1
d_gene: -
abundance: many
v_gene: TRBV5-1
CDR3aa: CASSLNGRTEAFF
CDR3nt: TGCGCCAGCAGCTTGAACGGCAGAACTGAAGCTTTCTTT

j_gene: TRBJ2-3
d_gene: TRBD1
abundance: many
v_gene: TRBV29-1
CDR3aa: CSAGTGTDTQYF
CDR3nt: TGCAGCGCCGGGACAGGGACAGATACGCAGTATTTT

j_gene: TRBJ1-1
d_gene: -
abundance: many
v_gene: TRBV3-1
CDR3aa: CASSQAGGRTEAFF
CDR3nt: TGTGCCAGCAGCCAAGCTGGGGGCAGGACTGAAGCTTTCTTT

j_gene: TRBJ2-7
d_gene: -
abundance: few
v_gene: TRBV11-1
CDR3aa: CASSQASGQGAYEQYF
CDR3nt: TGCGCCAGCAGCCAAGCTTCCGGTCAGGGTGCCTACGAGCAGTACTTC

j_gene: TRBJ2-5
d_gene: TRBD1
abundance: -
v_gene: TRBV15
CDR3aa: CATSRGRDLDRAETQYF
CDR3nt: TGTGCCACCAGCAGAGGTAGAGATTTGGACAGGGCGGAGACCCAGTACTTC

j_gene: TRBJ2-7
d_gene: TRBD2
abundance: -
v_gene: TRBV7-3
CDR3aa: CASSPGRGAYEQYF
CDR3nt: TGTGCCAGCAGCCCAGGACGGGGGGCCTACGAGCAGTACTTC

j_gene: TRBJ2-3
d_gene: -
abundance: many
v_gene: TRBV5-1
CDR3aa: CASRPDGKIADTQYF
CDR3nt: TGCGCCAGCAGGCCGGACGGGAAAATCGCAGATACGCAGTATTTT

j_gene: TRBJ2-3
d_gene: TRBD1
abundance: -
v_gene: TRBV4-1
CDR3aa: CASSQTGIGTDTQYF
CDR3nt: TGCGCCAGCAGCCAGACAGGGATTGGCACAGATACGCAGTATTTT

j_gene: TRBJ2-3
d_gene: TRBD2
abundance: -
v_gene: TRBV20-1
CDR3aa: CSARDTRAGGTDTQYF
CDR3nt: TGCAGTGCTAGAGATACCCGAGCGGGGGGCACAGATACGCAGTATTTT

j_gene: TRBJ1-4
d_gene: -
abundance: -
v_gene: TRBV6-2/TRBV6-3
CDR3aa: CASSYRGRDEKLFF
CDR3nt: TGTGCCAGCAGTTACCGGGGGCGAGATGAAAAACTGTTTTTT

j_gene: TRBJ2-4
d_gene: -
abundance: many
v_gene: TRBV20-1
CDR3aa: CSARGTLAKNIQYF
CDR3nt: TGCAGTGCTAGAGGGACGCTAGCCAAAAACATTCAGTACTTC

j_gene: TRBJ2-7
d_gene: TRBD2
abundance: few
v_gene: TRBV3-1
CDR3aa: CASSQEGWPGGLHEQYF
CDR3nt: TGTGCCAGCAGCCAAGAGGGTTGGCCGGGGGGGCTACACGAGCAGTACTTC

j_gene: TRBJ2-3
d_gene: TRBD2
abundance: -
v_gene: TRBV7-3
CDR3aa: CASSPGLAGSGSTDTQYF
CDR3nt: TGTGCCAGCAGCCCCGGACTAGCGGGGTCGGGCTCCACAGATACGCAGTATTTT

j_gene: TRBJ2-5
d_gene: -
abundance: many
v_gene: TRBV6-1
CDR3aa: CASSPHTGTATETQYF
CDR3nt: TGTGCCAGCAGTCCTCATACCGGGACCGCAACGGAGACCCAGTACTTC

j_gene: TRBJ1-1
d_gene: -
abundance: many
v_gene: TRBV3-1
CDR3aa: CASSQGVDRRAFF
CDR3nt: TGTGCCAGCAGCCAAGGGGTGGACCGGCGGGCTTTCTTT

j_gene: TRBJ1-3
d_gene: -
abundance: many
v_gene: TRBV18
CDR3aa: CASSPTETGNTIYF
CDR3nt: TGTGCCAGCTCACCAACTGAAACTGGAAACACCATATATTTT

j_gene: TRBJ2-3
d_gene: -
abundance: many
v_gene: TRBV12-3/TRBV12-4
CDR3aa: CASTPGGVLSDTQYF
CDR3nt: TGTGCCAGCACCCCAGGGGGGGTTCTATCAGATACGCAGTATTTT

j_gene: TRBJ2-2
d_gene: TRBD1
abundance: many
v_gene: TRBV3-1
CDR3aa: CASSQAGTGSTGELFF
CDR3nt: TGTGCCAGCAGCCAAGCCGGGACAGGGTCCACCGGGGAGCTGTTTTTT